The 26 T cell receptor beta chains reported below all come from one sample, sequenced in a study of cytomegalovirus exposure and HLA in healthy donors. The PCR had 60 Vbeta and 13 Jbeta primers. Using immunoSEQ multiplex PCR, the repertoire was profiled, and TCRdb retains in-frame clones only, with some absent. Among about 200,000 clones listed, 86% were seen once. Material for sequencing was PBMCs. The origin of the receptors is a woman in her 30s in good health and CMV-seronegative.

The chain joins TRBV5-1 to TRBJ1-5; D is ambiguous. V lost 0 bases and J 4 bases, leaving 5 bases between the germline ends. The CDR3 runs to 13 residues. Germline assignment: CDR1 SGHRS and CDR2 YFSETQ. In DNA form, the CDR3 reads TGCGCCAGCAGCTTGGGGCCGAATCAGCCCCAGCATTTT. Its protein product is CASSLGPNQPQHF.

This chain links TRBV7-9 with TRBJ1-3; D uncertain. Trimming cost V 5 bases and J 3 bases, with 8 bases left between them. Looked up from germline, CDR1 is SEHNR and CDR2 is FQNEAQ (reference sequence). The length of the CDR3 is 13 residues. CDR3 sequence: CASSDRLGNTIYF. The CDR3 DNA sequence: TGTGCCAGCAGCGACCGACTTGGAAACACCATATATTTT.

This clone was seen just once. The chain links TRBV6-1 to TRBJ2-3, with 12 bases that match TRBD2. Per the germline V gene, CDR1 is MNHNS and CDR2 is SASEGT. Trimming at V came to 6 bases and at J to 3 bases, leaving 1 base not matched to a gene. The CDR3 covers 14 residues. The CDR3 sequence is CASRTSGRTDTQYF. The CDR3 coding sequence is TGTGCCAGCAGAACTAGCGGGAGGACAGATACGCAGTATTTT.

This clone was seen a handful of times. The genes are TRBV7-9 and TRBJ2-5; 9 nucleotides match TRBD2. This CDR3 has 16 residues. The V gene's germline CDR1 is SEHNR and CDR2 FQNEAQ (reference sequence). The J segment lost 2 bases and the V segment lost 4 bases, leaving 8 bases of the junction unmatched. The CDR3 loop reads CASSSPGGRGQETQYF. CDR3 DNA: TGTGCCAGCAGCTCCCCGGGCGGGAGGGGACAAGAGACCCAGTACTTC.

This rearrangement joins TRBV5-1 to TRBJ2-1; 7 nucleotides line up with TRBD2. V lost 8 bases, J lost 8 bases, and 4 bases stayed unmatched. Germline V gene sequence: CDR1 SGHRS, CDR2 YFSETQ. The CDR3 runs to 11 residues. The CDR3 DNA is TGCGCCAGTAAGCGGGGTTATGAGCAGTTCTTC. It translates to CASKRGYEQFF.

The chain joins TRBV2 to TRBJ2-1, with 11 nucleotides matching TRBD2. Looked up from germline, CDR1 is SNHLY and CDR2 is FYNNEI. The CDR3 extends over 14 amino acids. Trimming removed 6 bases from V and 8 bases from J; junction bases left unmatched: 6. This CDR3 reads CASRRGSGRDEQFF. The CDR3 coding sequence is TGTGCCAGCAGAAGGGGTAGCGGGAGGGATGAGCAGTTCTTC.

This chain joins TRBV6-1 and TRBJ2-7; TRBD2 is a possible D gene (7 bases). The CDR3 length is 15 residues. V gave up 6 bases and J gave up 0 bases, with 15 bases separating them. Germline loops: CDR1 MNHNS, CDR2 SASEGT. The CDR3: CASRVPGGSSYEQYF. DNA for the CDR3: TGTGCCAGCAGGGTCCCGGGGGGCAGCTCCTACGAGCAGTACTTC.

The table lists this clone with a few counts. V gene TRBV7-2 combines with J gene TRBJ1-1, with 8 bases identical to TRBD1. The CDR3 sequence is 15 residues long. Unmatched junction bases numbered 9, after V lost 5 bases and J lost 4 bases. Germline CDR1 and CDR2: SGHTA and FQGNSA. CDR3: CASSKRTGSFTEAFF. As DNA, the CDR3 is TGTGCCAGCAGCAAGCGGACAGGGTCATTCACTGAAGCTTTCTTT.

This clone was detected only once. V and J are TRBV19 and TRBJ2-1, with 13 nucleotides matching TRBD2. The ends lost 2 bases at V and 8 bases at J; junction bases unmatched: 3. Germline V lookup: CDR1 LNHDA, CDR2 SQIVND (reference sequence). The CDR3 extends over 15 amino acids. CDR3 protein: CASSIRTSGGDEQFF. The CDR3 DNA reads as TGTGCCAGTAGTATACGGACTAGCGGGGGTGATGAGCAGTTCTTC.

This clone was seen more than once but under ten times. The chain carries TRBV4-1 and TRBJ2-2, with D uncertain. Trimming pared 4 bases from V and 4 bases from J, leaving 13 bases between. This CDR3 has 15 residues. Germline values: CDR1 MGHRA, CDR2 YSYEKL. CDR3 sequence: CASSRPEAITGELFF. CDR3 bases: TGCGCCAGCAGCCGGCCTGAGGCCATCACCGGGGAGCTGTTTTTT.

This clone was counted a single time. The chain combines TRBV5-1 with TRBJ1-1; tentatively, D is TRBD1 (5 bases). V lost 6 bases and J 6 bases, leaving 18 bases between the germline ends. Germline V gene sequence: CDR1 SGHRS, CDR2 YFSETQ. This CDR3 region has 14 residues. The CDR3 coding sequence is TGCGCCAGCACCCTAGAAGGGCCGGGGGCTGAAGCTTTCTTT. The encoded protein is CASTLEGPGAEAFF.

Concerning this clone itself: This same CDR3 is encoded by further DNA sequences in the sample. J is TRBJ2-7 and V is TRBV18, with D tentatively TRBD2 (6 bases). Germline V lookup: CDR1 KGHSH, CDR2 LQKENI. Deletions cut 2 bases from V and 3 bases from J, with 8 bases between. The length of the CDR3 is 13 residues. CDR3 nucleotide sequence: TGTGCCAGCTCACCATCCGGGGGCTACGAGCAGTACTTC. Its protein is CASSPSGGYEQYF.

The chain has TRBV19 and TRBJ2-1, with a possible D match to TRBD2 (5 bases). The CDR3 covers 14 residues. Looked up from germline, CDR1 is LNHDA and CDR2 is SQIVND (reference sequence). V lost 5 bases and J lost 5, with 13 bases in between. This CDR3 reads CASSLGGSHNEQFF. The DNA of the CDR3 is TGTGCCAGTAGTCTTGGCGGGTCCCACAATGAGCAGTTCTTC.

The chain employs TRBV30 and TRBJ2-7; the D gene is possibly TRBD1 (6 bases). The CDR3 consists of 13 residues. Germline loops: CDR1 GTSNPN, CDR2 SVGIG (reference sequence). V lost 0 bases, J lost 9 bases, and 15 bases lay in between. The CDR3 reads CAWSVEHLRGQYF. CDR3 in DNA: TGTGCCTGGAGTGTGGAACACCTCAGGGGGCAGTACTTC.

The chain recombines TRBV11-3 with TRBJ2-2, with D possibly matching TRBD1 (5 bases). V was clipped by 1 base and J by 4 bases, with 7 bases between them. Germline V lookup: CDR1 SGHNT, CDR2 YENEEA. The CDR3 totals 14 residues. Here the CDR3 DNA reads TGTGCCAGCAGCTTAGGTGGGGCCACCGGGGAGCTGTTTTTT. Protein product: CASSLGGATGELFF. The variable domain in full, with the rest retrieved from reference TRBV11-3 and TRBJ2-2, is EAGVVQSPRYKIIEKKQPVAFWCNPISGHNTLYWYLQNLGQGPELLIRYENEEAVDDSQLPKDRFSAERLKGVDSTLKIQPAELGDSAVYLCASSLGGATGELFFGEGSRLTVL.

In this sample, this clone turned up a few times. This chain uses TRBV6-6 with TRBJ2-7, with 8 positions matching TRBD2. This CDR3 region has 14 residues. CDR1 MNHNY and CDR2 SVGAGI come from the germline V gene (reference sequence). Unmatched junction bases numbered 10, after V lost 7 bases and J lost 5 bases. This CDR3 is CASKLTSGVDEQYF. CDR3 nucleotide sequence: TGTGCCAGCAAATTAACTAGCGGAGTTGACGAGCAGTACTTC.

The table lists this clone with a count of one. The chain couples TRBV7-6 to TRBJ2-5; TRBD1 matches at 12 bases. There are 15 residues in the CDR3. Germline CDR1 and CDR2: SGHVS and FNYEAQ. With V trimmed by 2 bases and J by 5 bases, 3 bases remained unmatched. The CDR3 reads CASSLMGQGAETQYF. CDR3 sequence (DNA): TGTGCCAGCAGCTTAATGGGACAGGGGGCTGAGACCCAGTACTTC.

The chain joins TRBV7-9 to TRBJ2-2; D gene ambiguous. Looked up from germline, CDR1 is SEHNR and CDR2 is FQNEAQ (reference sequence). The CDR3 spans 16 residues. Trimming removed 4 bases from V and 3 bases from J, with 15 bases in between. The chain's CDR3 is CASSSRQGVDTGELFF. In DNA form, the CDR3 reads TGTGCCAGCAGCTCTCGCCAAGGAGTAGACACCGGGGAGCTGTTTTTT.

This clone was seen just once. The genes are TRBV30 and TRBJ2-5; TRBD2 agrees at 10 bases. Trimming took 0 bases from V and 5 from J; bases not matched to a gene: 3. Germline CDR1 reads GTSNPN; CDR2 reads SVGIG (reference sequence). The length of the CDR3 is 14 residues. The CDR3 DNA is TGTGCCTGGAGTGTAGCGGGGGGGCGGGAGACCCAGTACTTC. Translated: CAWSVAGGRETQYF.

J is TRBJ1-1 and V is TRBV5-4; possible D gene TRBD1, 6 bases. The germline CDR1 and CDR2 sequences are SGHNT and YYREEE (reference sequence). The CDR3 extends over 15 amino acids. The V end was cut by 0 bases, the J end by 3 bases, with 12 bases between. In DNA form, the CDR3 reads TGTGCCAGCAGCTTGGGGGGGGGCAGGGACACTGAAGCTTTCTTT. As protein: CASSLGGGRDTEAFF.

V gene TRBV6-1 combines with J gene TRBJ1-5; 8 bases agree with TRBD1. V lost 5 bases, J lost 4 bases, and 1 base stayed unmatched. This CDR3 is built from 13 residues. CDR1 is MNHNS, CDR2 SASEGT, per germline. Written as DNA, the CDR3 is TGTGCCAGCAGTCGGACAGGGAATCAGCCCCAGCATTTT. It encodes CASSRTGNQPQHF.

This clone turned up a few times. The V and J genes are TRBV5-1 and TRBJ2-7, with 9 bases matching TRBD1. Trimming removed 0 bases from V and 4 bases from J; junction bases left unmatched: 5. In germline, CDR1 is SGHRS, CDR2 YFSETQ. The CDR3 runs 15 residues. The CDR3 DNA follows: TGCGCCAGCAGCTTGGCCAGTGGGACAGGGTACGAGCAGTACTTC. Translating gives CASSLASGTGYEQYF.

Turning to this clone: A junction end diverges from the germline sequence, so it may reflect a read error. Additional DNA sequences in this sample encode the identical CDR3. The CDR3 is CASSLGLAGASSYEQYF. The CDR3 DNA reads as TGCGCCAGCAGTTTGGGACTAGCGGGGGCTAGCTCCTACGAGCAGTACTTC. The chain links TRBV5-1 to TRBJ2-7, with TRBD2 matching over 14 bases. The germline CDR1 and CDR2 sequences are SGHRS and YFSETQ. This CDR3 is built from 17 residues.

The J gene is TRBJ1-5, the V gene TRBV28; 7 bases map to TRBD1. Trimming cost V 2 bases and J 11 bases; bases outside gene matches: 3. Per the germline V gene, CDR1 is MDHEN and CDR2 is SYDVKM. CDR3 length: 12 residues. The CDR3 nucleotides read TGTGCCAGCAGTTTAAGCCAGGGGGCCCAGCATTTT. This gives the protein CASSLSQGAQHF.

This chain joins TRBV5-4 and TRBJ2-5, with 9 positions matching TRBD1. This CDR3 has 19 residues. Looked up from germline, CDR1 is SGHNT and CDR2 is YYREEE (reference sequence). The V and J ends lost 4 bases and 2 bases, in that order; junction bases with no gene match: 18. The CDR3 DNA sequence: TGTGCCAGCAGCGCCGGGACAGGGAGAAGAGGGAGTGCACAAGAGACCCAGTACTTC. Protein sequence: CASSAGTGRRGSAQETQYF.

The chain joins TRBV5-4 to TRBJ1-1; the D gene is possibly TRBD1 (5 bases). Trimming removed 4 bases at V and 5 bases at J, with 15 bases between. The CDR3 spans 14 residues. Germline V gives CDR1 SGHNT, CDR2 YYREEE (reference sequence). The DNA of the CDR3 is TGTGCCAGCAGCCCGGGCGGGGGATGGACTGAAGCTTTCTTT. This encodes CASSPGGGWTEAFF.